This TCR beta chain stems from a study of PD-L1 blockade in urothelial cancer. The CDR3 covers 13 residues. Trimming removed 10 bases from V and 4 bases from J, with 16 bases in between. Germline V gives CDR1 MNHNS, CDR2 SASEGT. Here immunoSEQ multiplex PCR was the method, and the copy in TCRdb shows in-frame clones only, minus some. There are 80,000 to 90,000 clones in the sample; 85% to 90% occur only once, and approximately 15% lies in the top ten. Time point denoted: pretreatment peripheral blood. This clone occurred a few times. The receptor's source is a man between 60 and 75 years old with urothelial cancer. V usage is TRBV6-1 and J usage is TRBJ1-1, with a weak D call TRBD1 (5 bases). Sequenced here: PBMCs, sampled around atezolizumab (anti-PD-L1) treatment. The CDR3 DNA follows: TGTGCCAACGGCGACAGCACGGGCACTGAAGCTTTCTTT. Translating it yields CANGDSTGTEAFF.